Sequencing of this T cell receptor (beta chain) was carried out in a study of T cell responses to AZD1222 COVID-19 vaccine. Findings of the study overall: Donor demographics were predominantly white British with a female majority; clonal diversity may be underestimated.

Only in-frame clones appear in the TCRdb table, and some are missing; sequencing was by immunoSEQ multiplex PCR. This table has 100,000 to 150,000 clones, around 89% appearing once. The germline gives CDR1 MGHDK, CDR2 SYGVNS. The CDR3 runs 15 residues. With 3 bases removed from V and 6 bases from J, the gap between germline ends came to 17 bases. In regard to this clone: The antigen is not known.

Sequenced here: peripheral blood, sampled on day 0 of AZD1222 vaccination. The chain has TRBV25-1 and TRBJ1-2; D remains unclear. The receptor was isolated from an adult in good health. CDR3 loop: CASSEGAFRADGYTF. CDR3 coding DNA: TGTGCCAGCAGTGAGGGAGCTTTTAGGGCGGATGGCTACACCTTC.